The sequence of this T cell receptor beta chain was determined in a study of OX40 agonist ivuxolimab in advanced cancers. Study context: Patients were given ivuxolimab, an antibody that agonizes OX40 (CD134). While on treatment, patients had intravenous ivuxolimab at 0.01 to 10 mg/kg every 2 weeks. Three patients showed partial responses: one hepatocellular carcinoma and two cutaneous melanoma cases.

Method: immunoSEQ multiplex PCR; TCRdb's copy keeps in-frame clones and lacks some. This sample carries tens of thousands of clones, around 85% of them seen once, and the ten largest clones take roughly 31%. Points on this clone: Its antigen is not known.

Study-level results: Among the least clonally expanded were partial responders at 0.1-3.0 mg/kg.

This material consisted of CD4+ or CD8+ T cells sorted from blood, taken in a trial of the OX40 agonist ivuxolimab. This receptor was identified in an adult with an advanced solid tumor such as melanoma, head and neck, liver or kidney cancer.

CDR3 in amino acids: CASSISVSYEQYF. The CDR3 coding sequence is TGTGCCAGTAGTATCTCTGTCTCCTACGAGCAGTACTTC. The chain links TRBV19 to TRBJ2-7; D unclear. Germline lookup yields CDR1 LNHDA and CDR2 SQIVND (reference sequence). There are 13 residues in the CDR3. V lost 3 bases, J lost 0 bases, and 6 bases lay in between.